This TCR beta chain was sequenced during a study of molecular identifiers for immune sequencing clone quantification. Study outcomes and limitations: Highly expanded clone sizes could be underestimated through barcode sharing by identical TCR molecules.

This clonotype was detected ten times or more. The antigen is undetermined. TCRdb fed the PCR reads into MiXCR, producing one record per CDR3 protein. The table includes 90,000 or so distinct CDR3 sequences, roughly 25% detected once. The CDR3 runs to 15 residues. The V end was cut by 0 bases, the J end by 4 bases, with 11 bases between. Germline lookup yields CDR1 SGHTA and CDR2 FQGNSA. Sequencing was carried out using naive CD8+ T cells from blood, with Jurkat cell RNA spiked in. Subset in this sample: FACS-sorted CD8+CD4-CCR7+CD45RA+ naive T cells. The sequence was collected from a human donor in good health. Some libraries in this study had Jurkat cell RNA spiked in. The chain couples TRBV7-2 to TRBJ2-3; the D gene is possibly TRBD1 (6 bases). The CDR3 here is CASSLATGWADTQYF. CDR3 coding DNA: TGTGCCAGCAGCTTAGCAACAGGGTGGGCAGATACGCAGTATTTT.